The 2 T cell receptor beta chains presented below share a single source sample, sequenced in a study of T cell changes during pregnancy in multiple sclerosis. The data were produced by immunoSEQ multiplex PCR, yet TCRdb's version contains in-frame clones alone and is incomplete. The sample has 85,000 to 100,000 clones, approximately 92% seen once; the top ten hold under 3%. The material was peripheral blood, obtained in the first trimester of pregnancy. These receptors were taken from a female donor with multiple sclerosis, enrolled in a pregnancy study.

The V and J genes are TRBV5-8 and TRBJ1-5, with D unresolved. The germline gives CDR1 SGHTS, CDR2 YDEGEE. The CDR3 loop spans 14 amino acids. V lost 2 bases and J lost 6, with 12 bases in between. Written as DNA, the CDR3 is TGTGCCAGCAGCTTCTTCCGAGGTGGTCAGCCCCAGCATTTT. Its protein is CASSFFRGGQPQHF.

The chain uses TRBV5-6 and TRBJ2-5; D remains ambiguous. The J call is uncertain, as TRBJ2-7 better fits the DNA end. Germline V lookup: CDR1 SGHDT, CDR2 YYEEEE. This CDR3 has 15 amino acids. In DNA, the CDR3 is TGTGCCAGCAGCTTGGAGGCAGAGGTACGGTACGAGCAGTACTTC. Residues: CASSLEAEVRYEQYF.